This TCR beta chain was sequenced for a study of blood T cell repertoires in COVID-19. As for the study in general: Sites across the United States, Italy and Spain contributed samples from acute and convalescent COVID-19. The cDNA or gDNA used as material had been derived from T cells, B-cell-depleted T cells, or PBMCs.

CDR1 and CDR2 from the germline V gene are MNHEY and SMNVEV (reference sequence). This CDR3 has 15 residues. Trimming took 4 bases from V and 7 from J; bases not matched to a gene: 10. In Seattle, patients joined the study during active infection and were tracked longitudinally. Sequencing used immunoSEQ multiplex PCR; TCRdb keeps in-frame clones, though not all of them. The repertoire includes roughly 500,000 clones, 80% to 90% of them detected once, and 0.9% sits in the top ten. The chain links TRBV27 to TRBJ2-3, with 8 bases matching TRBD2. Sequences were obtained from peripheral blood. The receptor's source is a young man with COVID-19, enrolled during active disease. Here the CDR3 reads CASSWRFGGGNTQYF. The DNA for the CDR3 is TGTGCCAGCAGTTGGAGGTTCGGGGGGGGGAATACGCAGTATTTT.